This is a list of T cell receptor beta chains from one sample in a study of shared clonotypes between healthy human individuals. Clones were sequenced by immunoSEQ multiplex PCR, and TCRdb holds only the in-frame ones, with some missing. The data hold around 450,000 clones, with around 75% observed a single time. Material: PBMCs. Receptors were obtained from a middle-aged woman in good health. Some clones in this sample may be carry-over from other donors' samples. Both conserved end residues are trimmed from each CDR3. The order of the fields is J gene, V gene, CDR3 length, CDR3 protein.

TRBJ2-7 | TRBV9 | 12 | ASSVAGTTGEQY
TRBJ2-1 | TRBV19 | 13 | ASSIALAGNNEQF
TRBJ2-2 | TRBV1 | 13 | TSSPGLANTGELF
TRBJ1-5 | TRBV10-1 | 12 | ASSDRLANQPQH
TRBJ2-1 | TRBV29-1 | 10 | SGDLDYNEQF
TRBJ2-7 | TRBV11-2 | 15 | ASSLPFRGRSSYEQY
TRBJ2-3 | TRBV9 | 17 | ASSVGASGRGRGTDTQY
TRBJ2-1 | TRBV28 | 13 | ASSILDRENNEQF
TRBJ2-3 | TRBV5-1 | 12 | ASSPSGSTDTQY
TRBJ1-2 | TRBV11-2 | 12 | ASSLNPGTGGYT
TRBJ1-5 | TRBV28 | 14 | ASSLRDFYSNQPQH
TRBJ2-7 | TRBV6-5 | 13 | ASSLTGTDSYEQY
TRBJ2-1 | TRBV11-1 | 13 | ASSQDSGPYNEQF
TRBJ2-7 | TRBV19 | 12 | ASSAGQASYEQY
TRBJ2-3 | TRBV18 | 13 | ASSLDVDHTDTQY
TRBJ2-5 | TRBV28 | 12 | ASSLFRGMETQY
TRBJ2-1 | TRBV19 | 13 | ASSPWTSGDNEQF
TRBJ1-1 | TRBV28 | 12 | ASSSHRAHTEAF
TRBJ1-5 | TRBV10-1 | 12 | APVGEYSNQPQH
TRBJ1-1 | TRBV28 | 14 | ASSPLLQTANTEAF
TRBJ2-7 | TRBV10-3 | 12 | AISESVADYEQY
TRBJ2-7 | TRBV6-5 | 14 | ASSYGSGAWVYEQY
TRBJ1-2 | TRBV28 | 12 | ASSLGRANYGYT
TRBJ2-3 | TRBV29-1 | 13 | SVEDVQVAPDTQY
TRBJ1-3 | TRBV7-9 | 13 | ASSSTGARGNTIY
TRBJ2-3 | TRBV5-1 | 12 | ASSPTTSTDTQY
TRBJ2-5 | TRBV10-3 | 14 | AISEFQPGGRETQY
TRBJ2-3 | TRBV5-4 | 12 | ASSRGGGTDTQY
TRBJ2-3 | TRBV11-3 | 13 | ASSPGGAGPDTQY
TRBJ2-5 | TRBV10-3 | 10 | AISDTQETQY
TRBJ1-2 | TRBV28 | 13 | ASSSSGQGPNGYT
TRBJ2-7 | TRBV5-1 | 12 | ASSLDGVGNEQY